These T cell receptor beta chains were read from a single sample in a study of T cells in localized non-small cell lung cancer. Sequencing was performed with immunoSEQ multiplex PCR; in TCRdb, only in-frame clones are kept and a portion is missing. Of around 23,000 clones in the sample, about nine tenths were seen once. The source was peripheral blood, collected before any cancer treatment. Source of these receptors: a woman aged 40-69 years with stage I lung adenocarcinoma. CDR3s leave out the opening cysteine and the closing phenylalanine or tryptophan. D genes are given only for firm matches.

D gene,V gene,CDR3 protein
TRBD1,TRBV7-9,ASSLDGGQVNEKLF
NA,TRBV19,ASSIAQGRVNEQF
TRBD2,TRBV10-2,ASSDPGGVQY
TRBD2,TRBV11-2,ASSPRPLAGGPLRGEQF
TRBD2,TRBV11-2,ASSLGAGVAGELF
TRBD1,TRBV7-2,ASTSRGTGGNEQF
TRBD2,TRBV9,ASSLGGLAVYNEQF
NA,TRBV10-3,AISEDSGTRNTGELF
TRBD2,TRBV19,ASSTPRGLAGGPTQY
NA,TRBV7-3,ASSPRGGGYGYT
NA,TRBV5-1,ASSFGGKLQETQY
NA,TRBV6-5,ASRFHQNTQY
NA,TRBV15,ATSRDQSEKLF
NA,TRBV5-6,ASGHGSLNTGELF
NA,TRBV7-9,ASSGGTDRPLGNEQF
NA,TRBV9,ASSVAQTANEQF
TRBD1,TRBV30,AWRNRGLGANVLT
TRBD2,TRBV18,ASQGLAVNNEQF
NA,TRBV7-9,ASSSPWGHRSTQY
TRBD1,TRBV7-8,ASSWDSNTEAF
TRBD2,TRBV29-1,SVAAVAGSYEQY
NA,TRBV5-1,ASSLVRQGAHNEQF
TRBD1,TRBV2,ASSEGTEYQPQH
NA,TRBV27,ASSSQGPQY
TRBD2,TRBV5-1,ASSLGEGPYNEQF
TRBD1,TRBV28,ASSRNPPGTGDGYT
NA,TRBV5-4,ASRSGTQGSYEQY
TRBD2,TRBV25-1,ASSEFPGRARDTQY